This T cell receptor (beta chain) is from a study of cytomegalovirus exposure and HLA in healthy donors. Study in general: Sequencing of some 190 million T cells in an earlier analysis found around 120 million unique TCR beta sequences.

After removal of 3 bases from V and 2 bases from J, the junction contained 6 bases not matched to a gene. Looked up from germline, CDR1 is KGHSH and CDR2 is LQKENI. CDR3 length: 15 amino acids. PCR employed 60 Vbeta and 13 Jbeta primers. The repertoire was sequenced with immunoSEQ multiplex PCR; TCRdb's copy has only in-frame clones and lacks some. The sample records 150,000 or so clones, just over 75% being singletons. The TCR comes from a man between 40 and 49 years old in good health and CMV-seronegative. The sample was PBMCs. J is TRBJ2-5 and V is TRBV18, with 7 bases aligning to TRBD2. The CDR3 sequence is CASSPPGLPQETQYF. The CDR3 DNA reads as TGTGCCAGCTCACCTCCGGGACTACCTCAAGAGACCCAGTACTTC.